What follows describes a single TCR beta chain. Different DNA sequences within this sample yield the same CDR3. The sample comes from a study of shared clonotypes between healthy human individuals. V shed 3 bases and J shed 3 bases, with 6 bases lying between them. CDR1 is ENHRY, CDR2 SYGVKD, per germline. The CDR3 runs to 12 residues. Profiled with immunoSEQ multiplex PCR; TCRdb holds only in-frame clones, not every one. The sample lists about 2 million clones, 95% occurring once. The receptor was derived from a man between 18 and 35 years old in good health. The chain combines TRBV10-3 with TRBJ2-7; D uncertain. Sequenced sample: naive CD4+ T cells sorted from blood. Subset indicated: CD45RA+ positively selected. The CDR3 coding sequence is TGTGCCATCAGTGACGGAAACTACGAGCAGTACTTC. Its protein product is CAISDGNYEQYF.